The clone carrying this T cell receptor (beta chain) has a handful of counts. Its antigen is not identified. Of the isolated RNA, all was reverse transcribed, and so the sequenced material was expressed TCRB transcripts. Naive, central memory and regulatory T cell samples averaged about 3.57 million reads. Profiling relied on immunoSEQ multiplex PCR, and the TCRdb table lists in-frame clones only, not all of them. The sample includes about 220,000 clones, 9.5% to 13% of them seen just once. Trimming took 3 bases from V and 0 from J, leaving 12 bases between them. This CDR3 comprises 16 residues. The germline gives CDR1 MNHEY, CDR2 SMNVEV (reference sequence). This record belongs to a study of beta chain features in type 1 diabetes. General study results and limits: No resolution was reached here on whether HLA type influences TCRB rearrangement. Highly expressing activated T cells could be over-counted with a cDNA template. Insertions were fewer and deletions more numerous at VDJ junctions in type 1 diabetes patients.

The rearrangement joins TRBV27 to TRBJ2-1, with D perhaps TRBD2 (5 bases). The sequence was collected from a man aged 18 to 30 in good health. The sequencing input was central memory CD4+ T cells from blood. The CDR3 sequence: CASSFSPGVSYNEQFF. The CDR3 DNA reads as TGTGCCAGCAGTTTTTCCCCCGGGGTCTCCTACAATGAGCAGTTCTTC.